There are a few counts of the clone carrying this T cell receptor (beta chain). What it recognizes is unknown. V dropped 5 bases and J dropped 0; count of bases not matched to a gene: 10. Germline V lookup: CDR1 SEHNR, CDR2 FQNEAQ (reference sequence). The CDR3 contains 16 residues. This sample was taken from a study of T cell responses to AZD1222 COVID-19 vaccine. Study outcomes and limitations: Spike-specific TCR breadth and depth grew following two AZD1222 doses. Donors skewed white British and female; clonal diversity was possibly underestimated. The repertoires were collected only after the peak T cell response.

TCRdb's table, derived via immunoSEQ multiplex PCR, lists solely in-frame clones and lacks some. Among fewer than 200,000 clones, about nine tenths were seen once, and the ten largest hold roughly 6.5%. The clonotype was recovered from an adult in good health. Here the sequenced sample was peripheral blood, taken on day 0 of AZD1222 vaccination. The rearrangement joins TRBV7-9 to TRBJ2-7; 7 nucleotides agree with TRBD1. This chain's CDR3 is CASSPGPGQISYEQYF. As DNA, the CDR3 is TGTGCCAGCAGCCCAGGCCCGGGACAGATCTCCTACGAGCAGTACTTC.